A selection of T cell receptor beta chains follows, all from one sample in a study of response to subunit inactivated influenza vaccine. TCRdb passed the RT-PCR reads through MiXCR, listing each CDR3 protein once. The top ten hold around 1.8% of the sample, which has about 520,000 distinct CDR3 sequences, approximately 24% seen once. This material consisted of CD4+ T cells sorted from PBMCs, taken roughly 5 days after vaccination. Every receptor here comes from a man aged 45-65 years who received an inactivated influenza vaccine. Both conserved end residues are trimmed from each CDR3.

TRBV25-1	ASSEPHFKETQY
TRBV20-1	SASWPKNTEAF
TRBV18	ASSSGTPQETQY
TRBV20-1	SARDGRGDRETQY
TRBV10-3	AISPTNPGARSYT
TRBV7-2	ASSSQVRSGNEQF
TRBV9	ASSVDPTPYEQY
TRBV19	ASSGPRGANVLT
TRBV20-1	SAEDDFNSPLH
TRBV2	ASSEDRLFTEAF
TRBV12-3/TRBV12-4	ASGGGSNQPQH
TRBV5-1	ASSLGTNREQY
TRBV19	ASSTGQGAFYEQY
TRBV20-1	SAPDSYGYT
TRBV27	ASSFSGGQGQY
TRBV7-2	ASSPQGVYQPQH
TRBV12-3/TRBV12-4	ASSINEQF
TRBV4-3	ASSGNRGETQY
TRBV5-1	ASSMTLAGGYEQY
TRBV28	ASSLLGRAPIEQY
TRBV5-1	ASSLRLAASTDTQY
TRBV20-1	SARGVRGHLETQY
TRBV29-1	SVGLAGTGVNEQF
TRBV29-1	SVEDRQGAYEQY
TRBV7-2	AGRRSGQWGELF
TRBV12-3/TRBV12-4	ASSSGLEGEQY
TRBV7-9	ASSATGTPYEQY
TRBV7-9	ASSLILGDTEAF
TRBV25-1	ASSGLAGGRDTQY
TRBV2	ASMSNSGNTIY
TRBV9	ASSVGGGSYNEQF
TRBV4-1	ASSHIAGAKNIQY
TRBV5-1	ASSLGGAVGTEAF
TRBV12-5	ASGLGLAQF
TRBV10-3	AISENPSTDTQY
TRBV5-1	ASSAGQANTEAF
TRBV20-1	SGLLSYEQY
TRBV6-1	ASTLGSSGANVLT
TRBV3-1	ASSQRLAGGSSTDTQY
TRBV19	ASSMSRVYRSGELF
TRBV7-9	ASSLGGVLNEQF
TRBV10-3	AIRGSSYEQY
TRBV12-3/TRBV12-4	ASSLGTSGSTGELF
TRBV7-9	ASSLGYHSGANVLT
TRBV24-1	ATSDLHPALGELF
TRBV28	ASSPDPGQGNTGELF
TRBV20-1	SATRTVSGNTIY
TRBV7-9	ASKPPGQSVRQF
TRBV7-2	ASSNRGRRTYNEQF
TRBV5-1	ASSLGQGARNQPQH
TRBV6-2/TRBV6-3	ASSYGLTVVL
TRBV12-3/TRBV12-4	ANCRGLAGQETQY
TRBV28	ASSSLGTKNIQY